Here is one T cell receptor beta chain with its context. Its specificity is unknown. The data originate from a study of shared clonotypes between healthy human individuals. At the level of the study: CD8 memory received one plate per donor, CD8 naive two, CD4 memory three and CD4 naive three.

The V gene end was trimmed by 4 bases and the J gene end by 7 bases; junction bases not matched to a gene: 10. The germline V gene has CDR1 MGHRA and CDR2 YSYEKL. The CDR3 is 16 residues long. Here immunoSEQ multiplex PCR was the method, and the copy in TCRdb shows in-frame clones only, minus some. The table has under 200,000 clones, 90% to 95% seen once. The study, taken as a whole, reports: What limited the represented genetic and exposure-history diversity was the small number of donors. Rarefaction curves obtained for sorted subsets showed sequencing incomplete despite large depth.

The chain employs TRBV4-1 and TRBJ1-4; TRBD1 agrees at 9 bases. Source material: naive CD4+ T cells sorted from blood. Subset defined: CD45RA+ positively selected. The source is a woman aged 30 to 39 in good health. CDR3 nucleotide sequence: TGCGCCAGCAGCCCACAGCCCGGGACAGGGCTTGAAAAACTGTTTTTT. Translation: CASSPQPGTGLEKLFF.